These 15 T cell receptor beta chains originate from one sample sequenced in a study of cytomegalovirus exposure and HLA in healthy donors. The PCR used 60 Vbeta and 13 Jbeta primers. The table came from immunoSEQ multiplex PCR; TCRdb's copy has only in-frame clones and leaves some out. The sample has 35,000 to 45,000 clones; roughly 51% are singletons. Sequenced: PBMCs. These receptors were obtained from a man aged 60-69 years in good health and CMV-seronegative.

The rearrangement uses TRBV7-6 and TRBJ1-2, with TRBD1 matching 11 bases. In germline, CDR1 is SGHVS, CDR2 FNYEAQ. V gave up 1 base and J gave up 4 bases; unmatched junction bases: 11. The CDR3 is 18 amino acids. The CDR3 DNA follows: TGTGCCAGCAGCTTAGTTCCGGGACAGGGGGGCAGTGGCTATGGCTACACCTTC. Its protein is CASSLVPGQGGSGYGYTF. Complete variable domain (other parts from reference TRBV7-6 and TRBJ1-2): GAGVSQSPRYKVTKRGQDVALRCDPISGHVSLYWYRQALGQGPEFLTYFNYEAQQDKSGLPNDRFSAERPEGSISTLTIQRTEQRDSAMYRCASSLVPGQGGSGYGYTFGSGTRLTVV.

This clone was detected only a few times. CDR3 sequence: CASSQQTDTQYF. In DNA form, the CDR3 reads TGTGCCAGCAGCCAACAGACAGATACGCAGTATTTT. This chain joins TRBV9 and TRBJ2-3; D unresolved. Trimming took 4 bases from V and 3 from J, leaving 6 bases between them. The CDR3 runs to 12 residues. Looked up from germline, CDR1 is SGDLS and CDR2 is YYNGEE.

V gene TRBV29-1 combines with J gene TRBJ1-4; 7 positions agree with TRBD1. From germline, CDR1 is SQVTM and CDR2 ANQGSEA. The CDR3 is 12 amino acids. The trim removed 8 bases at V and 6 bases at J, leaving 6 bases unmatched. The CDR3 nucleotides read TGCAGCTACGGGACAGCCGATGAAAAACTGTTTTTT. Translated: CSYGTADEKLFF.

For this clone: Distinct nucleotide sequences in the sample also encode this CDR3. The chain joins TRBV13 to TRBJ1-2, with a weak D call TRBD1 (6 bases). CDR3 length equals 15 residues. CDR1 is PRHDT and CDR2 is FYEKMQ in the germline V gene (reference sequence). V was shortened by 4 bases and J by 4 bases, with 16 bases between the two germline ends. CDR3 sequence (DNA): TGTGCCAGCAGCTCGACCTCAGGGGTCCCCTATGGCTACACCTTC. Residues: CASSSTSGVPYGYTF. The whole variable domain, filled in from reference TRBV13 and TRBJ1-2, reads AAGVIQSPRHLIKEKRETATLKCYPIPRHDTVYWYQQGPGQDPQFLISFYEKMQSDKGSIPDRFSAQQFSDYHSELNMSSLELGDSALYFCASSSTSGVPYGYTFGSGTRLTVV.

This clone was detected only a few times. CDR3 sequence (DNA): TGTGCCAGCCGGGCCGGGACAGGGGTTGGTGAAGCTTTCTTT. This encodes CASRAGTGVGEAFF. This chain uses TRBV2 with TRBJ1-1, with 10 bases lining up with TRBD1. CDR1 and CDR2 from the germline V gene are SNHLY and FYNNEI. Trimming removed 8 bases from V and 7 bases from J; junction bases left unmatched: 10. The length of the CDR3 is 14 residues.

The genes are TRBV4-1 and TRBJ2-1; 8 positions match TRBD1. The CDR3 extends over 16 amino acids. Trimming at V came to 4 bases and at J to 4 bases, leaving 9 bases not matched to a gene. Germline V gives CDR1 MGHRA, CDR2 YSYEKL. The CDR3 DNA sequence: TGCGCCAGCAGCCCCCGGGACAGGAGTTATTACAATGAGCAGTTCTTC. It codes for CASSPRDRSYYNEQFF.

CDR3 in amino acids: CASSNLGGGRIEQFF. In DNA, the CDR3 is TGTGCCAGCAGCAACCTAGGGGGAGGGCGGATTGAGCAGTTCTTC. The chain recombines TRBV28 with TRBJ2-1; D may be TRBD2 (7 bases). Germline V gene data show CDR1 as MDHEN and CDR2 as SYDVKM. V was pared by 6 bases and J by 9 bases, with 21 bases between. The CDR3 length is 15 residues.

This clone has a handful of counts. The genes are TRBV7-2 and TRBJ1-2; tentative D call: TRBD1 (6 bases). This CDR3 is built from 13 residues. Germline lookup yields CDR1 SGHTA and CDR2 FQGNSA. V gave up 1 base and J gave up 9 bases, with 12 bases separating them. CDR3 in DNA: TGTGCCAGCAGCTTAGACCCCAGGGGCCGCTACACCTTC. Translated, it gives CASSLDPRGRYTF.

V gene TRBV19 combines with J gene TRBJ1-4; possible D gene TRBD1, 5 bases. Germline V CDR1 and CDR2: LNHDA, SQIVND (reference sequence). Trimming pared 3 bases from V and 6 bases from J, leaving 11 bases between. The CDR3 has 14 amino acids. As DNA, the CDR3 is TGTGCCAGTAGTATCAGGGAACTGGATGAAAAACTGTTTTTT. Protein: CASSIRELDEKLFF.

CDR3 in DNA: TGTGCCAGCAGCCAAGATAGTGTTCAGCCCCAGCATTTT. Its protein is CASSQDSVQPQHF. The chain links TRBV14 to TRBJ1-5, with D unresolved. V gave up 0 bases and J gave up 6 bases, with 6 bases separating them. CDR1 is SGHDN and CDR2 is FVKESK in the germline V gene. CDR3 length equals 13 residues. Full variable domain (outside the CDR3, taken from reference TRBV14 and TRBJ1-5): EAGVTQFPSHSVIEKGQTVTLRCDPISGHDNLYWYRRVMGKEIKFLLHFVKESKQDESGMPNNRFLAERTGGTYSTLKVQPAELEDSGVYFCASSQDSVQPQHFGDGTRLSIL.

This clone has a handful of counts. The rearrangement joins TRBV28 to TRBJ1-3; 12 positions match TRBD1. Per the germline V gene, CDR1 is MDHEN and CDR2 is SYDVKM. The CDR3 spans 13 residues. Unmatched junction bases numbered 3, after V lost 8 bases and J lost 7 bases. The CDR3 DNA sequence: TGTGCCAGCGGGACAGGGGGCTTGAACACCATATATTTT. As protein: CASGTGGLNTIYF.

This clone occurred a few times. The chain uses TRBV4-1 and TRBJ1-2; 7 nucleotides align to TRBD1. The germline gives CDR1 MGHRA, CDR2 YSYEKL. The V segment lost 0 bases and the J segment 3 bases; nucleotides outside the gene matches: 4. The CDR3 is 15 amino acids. CDR3 DNA sequence: TGCGCCAGCAGCCAAGATTTACAGGGGCACTATGGCTACACCTTC. Translated, it gives CASSQDLQGHYGYTF.

V is TRBV5-1 and J is TRBJ2-1; 8 bases are a match to TRBD2. The CDR3 has 14 amino acids. V lost 6 bases and J lost 6; bases outside the gene matches: 8. Looked up from germline, CDR1 is SGHRS and CDR2 is YFSETQ. CDR3 sequence (DNA): TGCGCCAGCAAGTGGACTAGCAGGTCCAATGAGCAGTTCTTC. Translation: CASKWTSRSNEQFF.

This sequence joins TRBV29-1 and TRBJ2-1; TRBD2 matches at 9 bases. This CDR3 region has 14 residues. The germline CDR1 and CDR2 sequences are SQVTM and ANQGSEA. The junction had 8 bases not matched to a gene; V was cut back by 6 bases and J by 5 bases. The DNA for the CDR3 is TGCAGCGTGGCCGGGACTAGCTTCAACAATGAGCAGTTCTTC. It specifies CSVAGTSFNNEQFF.

This chain links TRBV28 with TRBJ2-7; 7 positions agree with TRBD1. Germline assignment: CDR1 MDHEN and CDR2 SYDVKM. The CDR3 totals 14 residues. V gave up 9 bases and J gave up 1 base; unmatched junction bases: 9. CDR3: CASSWTGDSYEQYF. CDR3 DNA: TGTGCCAGTTCATGGACAGGAGATTCCTACGAGCAGTACTTC. The full variable domain, with the rest looked up from reference TRBV28 and TRBJ2-7, is DVKVTQSSRYLVKRTGEKVFLECVQDMDHENMFWYRQDPGLGLRLIYFSYDVKMKEKGDIPEGYSVSREKKERFSLILESASTNQTSMYLCASSWTGDSYEQYFGPGTRLTVT.